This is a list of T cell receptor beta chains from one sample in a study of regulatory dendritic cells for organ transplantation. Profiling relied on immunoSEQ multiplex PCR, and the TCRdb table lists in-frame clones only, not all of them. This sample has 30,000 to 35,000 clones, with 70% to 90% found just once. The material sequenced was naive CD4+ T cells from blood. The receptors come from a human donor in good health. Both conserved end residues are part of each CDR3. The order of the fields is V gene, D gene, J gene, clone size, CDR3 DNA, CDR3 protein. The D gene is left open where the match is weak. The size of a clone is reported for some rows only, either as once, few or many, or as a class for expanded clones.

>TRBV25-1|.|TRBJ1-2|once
TGTGCCAGCAGCCCGGGCCCAAAGTACTATGGCTACACCTTC
CASSPGPKYYGYTF
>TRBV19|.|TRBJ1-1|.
TGTGCCAGTAGTATATTTACAGGGAATATGAACACTGAAGCTTTCTTT
CASSIFTGNMNTEAFF
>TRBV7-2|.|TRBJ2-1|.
TGTGCCAGCAGCCAAACTAGCTTGGGGCAGTTCTTC
CASSQTSLGQFF
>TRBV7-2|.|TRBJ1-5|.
TGTGCCAGCAGCTTAGACCGGGGCAATCAGCCCCAGCATTTT
CASSLDRGNQPQHF
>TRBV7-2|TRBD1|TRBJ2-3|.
TGTGCCAGCAGCGGAGGACAGGGGGCAGATACGCAGTATTTT
CASSGGQGADTQYF
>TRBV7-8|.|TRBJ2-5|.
TGTGCCAGCAGCTTAGGACAGGTATACCAAGAGACCCAGTACTTC
CASSLGQVYQETQYF
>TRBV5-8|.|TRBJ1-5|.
TGTGCCAGCAGCTTGAGGACCGTACCGAATCAGCCCCAGCATTTT
CASSLRTVPNQPQHF
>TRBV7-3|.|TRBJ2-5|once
TGTGCCAGCAGCGCCTACGGGAGAGAGACCCAGTACTTC
CASSAYGRETQYF
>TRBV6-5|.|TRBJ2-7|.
TGTGCCAGCAGCCGGGACATCGGCGAGCAGTACTTC
CASSRDIGEQYF
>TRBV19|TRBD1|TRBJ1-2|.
TGTGCCAGTAGTATTGGACCCAGGGGGCCTGATGGCTACACCTTC
CASSIGPRGPDGYTF
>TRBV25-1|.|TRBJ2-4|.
TGTGCCAGCAGTGAGGCGGCCCTAGCCAAAAACATTCAGTACTTC
CASSEAALAKNIQYF
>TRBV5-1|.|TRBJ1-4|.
TGCGCCAGCAGCCGGACAACTAATGAAAAACTGTTTTTT
CASSRTTNEKLFF
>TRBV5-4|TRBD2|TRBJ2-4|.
TGTGCCAGCAGCTTGGGGGGGGGAAAACGCGCCAAAAACATTCAGTACTTC
CASSLGGGKRAKNIQYF
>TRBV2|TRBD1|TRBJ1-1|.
TGTGCCAGCACCATACAGGGGCGGGACACTGAAGCTTTCTTT
CASTIQGRDTEAFF
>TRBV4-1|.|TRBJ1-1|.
TGCGCCAGCAGCCAAGTCGCAAGGACCTCTAGCCGATTGTCACGAGCTTTCTTT
CASSQVARTSSRLSRAFF
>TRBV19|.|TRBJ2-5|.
TGTGCCAGTAGTATATTGGGGGCTGGGGAGACCCAGTACTTC
CASSILGAGETQYF
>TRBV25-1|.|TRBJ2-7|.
TGTGCCAGCAGTGTCCTGGGGCGGGAGCAGTACTTC
CASSVLGREQYF
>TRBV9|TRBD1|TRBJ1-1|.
TGTGCCAGCAGCGCGGATTTACACAGGGGGATGAACACTGAAGCTTTCTTT
CASSADLHRGMNTEAFF
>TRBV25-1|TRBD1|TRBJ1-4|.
TGTGCCAGCAGTAAACGGACAGGGGGCAGTCGTGATAATGAAAAACTGTTTTTT
CASSKRTGGSRDNEKLFF
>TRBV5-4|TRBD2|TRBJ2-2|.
TGTGCCAGCAGCCGGAGGGGAGCGGGAGTGCTTGGGGAGCTGTTTTTT
CASSRRGAGVLGELFF
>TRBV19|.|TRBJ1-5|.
TGTGCCAGTAGTGCAAATCAGCCCCAGCATTTT
CASSANQPQHF
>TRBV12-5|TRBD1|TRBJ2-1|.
TGTGCTAGTGGTTTGGCACTGGGGACAGGTTCCTACAATGAGCAGTTCTTC
CASGLALGTGSYNEQFF
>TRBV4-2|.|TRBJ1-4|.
TGTGCCAGCAGCCAAGAACTTAATGAAAAACTGTTTTTT
CASSQELNEKLFF
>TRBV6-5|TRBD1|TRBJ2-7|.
TGTGCCAGCAGTTACTCTGCTCAGGGGGCGGTCGTTTGGCAGTACTTC
CASSYSAQGAVVWQYF
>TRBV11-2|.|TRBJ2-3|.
TGTGCCAGCAGGGGAGGCGGCGGGGGCACAGATACGCAGTATTTT
CASRGGGGGTDTQYF
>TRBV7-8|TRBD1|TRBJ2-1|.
TGTGCCAGCAGCTTAAGGGACAGTAATGAGCAGTTCTTC
CASSLRDSNEQFF
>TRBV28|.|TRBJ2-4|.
TGTGCCAGCAGCTCCCCCGGGGTTTTAGCCAAAAACATTCAGTACTTC
CASSSPGVLAKNIQYF
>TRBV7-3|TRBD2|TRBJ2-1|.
TGTGCCAGCAGCTCGGGACTAGCGGGAGATGAGCAGTTCTTC
CASSSGLAGDEQFF
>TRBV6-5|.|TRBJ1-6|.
TGTGCCAGCAGTTGGCGCCAGGGGAATTCACCCCTCCACTTT
CASSWRQGNSPLHF
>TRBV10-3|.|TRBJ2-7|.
TGTGCCATCAGTGAAGGGCAGGCGGTCTACGAGCAGTACTTC
CAISEGQAVYEQYF
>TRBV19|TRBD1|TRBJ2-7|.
TGTGCCAGTAGCAACACCGGGACAGGGGACTACGAGCAGTACTTC
CASSNTGTGDYEQYF
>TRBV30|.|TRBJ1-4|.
TGTGCCTGGTCCCTGGGGGAAAAACTGTTTTTT
CAWSLGEKLFF
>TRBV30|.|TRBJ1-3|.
TGTGCCTGGAGTGGACAGGCCTCTGGAAACACCATATATTTT
CAWSGQASGNTIYF
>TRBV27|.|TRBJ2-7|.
TGTGCCAGCAGTCCGGAGGGGGGTCCCTACGAGCAGTACTTC
CASSPEGGPYEQYF
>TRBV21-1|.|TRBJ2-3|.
TGTGCCAGCAGAAGAAGGGTGTTCGGGCCCCCAGATACGCAGTATTTT
CASRRRVFGPPDTQYF
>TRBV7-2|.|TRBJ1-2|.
TGTGCCAGCAGCTTAGAGATTGGGGGTGGCTACACCTTC
CASSLEIGGGYTF
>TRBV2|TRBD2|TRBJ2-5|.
TGTGCCAGCAGGGTAGCGGGAGGGGGGGAGACCCAGTACTTC
CASRVAGGGETQYF
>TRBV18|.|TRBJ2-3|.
TGTGCCAGCTCACCATTACAGAGCACAGATACGCAGTATTTT
CASSPLQSTDTQYF
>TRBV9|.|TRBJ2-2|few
TGTGCCAGCAGCGTAGTGGGGAACACCGGGGAGCTGTTTTTT
CASSVVGNTGELFF
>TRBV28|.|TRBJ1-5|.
TGTGCCAGCAGAACGGCAGGGTCTGGCAATCAGCCCCAGCATTTT
CASRTAGSGNQPQHF
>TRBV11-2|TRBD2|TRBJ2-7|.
TGTGCCAGCAGGACTAGCGGGATCTACGAGCAGTACTTC
CASRTSGIYEQYF
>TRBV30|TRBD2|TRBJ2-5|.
TGTGCCTGGAACCTAGCGGGGACGGAGACCCAGTACTTC
CAWNLAGTETQYF
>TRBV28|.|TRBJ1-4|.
TGTGCCAGCACCCCCAGGGAGATGTCAACTAATGAAAAACTGTTTTTT
CASTPREMSTNEKLFF
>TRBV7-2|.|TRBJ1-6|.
TGTGCCAGCAGCCTGACAGTTTACTCCTATAATTCACCCCTCCACTTT
CASSLTVYSYNSPLHF
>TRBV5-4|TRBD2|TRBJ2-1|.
TGTGCCAGCAGCTCCCCTCGCCCACTAGCGGGAACGAATGAGCAGTTCTTC
CASSSPRPLAGTNEQFF
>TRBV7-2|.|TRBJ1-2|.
TGTGCCAGCAGCCTCCAAGTTGGGGGGGGTGGCTACACCTTC
CASSLQVGGGGYTF
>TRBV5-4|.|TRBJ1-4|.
TGTGCCAGCAGCTCCCCGGACGGCTCTAATGAAAAACTGTTTTTT
CASSSPDGSNEKLFF
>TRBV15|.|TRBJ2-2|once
TGTGCCACCAGCAGGGAGGTAGGGAACACCGGGGAGCTGTTTTTT
CATSREVGNTGELFF
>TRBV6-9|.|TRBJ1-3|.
TGTGCCAGCACCATGACAGCCTCTGGAAACACCATATATTTT
CASTMTASGNTIYF
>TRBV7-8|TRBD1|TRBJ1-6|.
TGTGCCAGCAGCTTTTTTCCGACCGGGACAGGGGACAATTCACCCCTCCACTTT
CASSFFPTGTGDNSPLHF
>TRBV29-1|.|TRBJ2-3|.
TGCAGCGTTCGTCGCGGGAATTCGTTTCTGGATACGCAGTATTTT
CSVRRGNSFLDTQYF
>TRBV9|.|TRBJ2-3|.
TGTGCCAGCAGCGTAGATCAAGGCACAGATACGCAGTATTTT
CASSVDQGTDTQYF
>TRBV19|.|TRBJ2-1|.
TGTGCCAGTAGTATGGATCGGGGGTCCTACAATGAGCAGTTCTTC
CASSMDRGSYNEQFF
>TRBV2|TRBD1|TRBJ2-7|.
TGTACCAGCACTTCCCTCGACAGGGTGAAGTCTTACGAGCAGTACTTC
CTSTSLDRVKSYEQYF
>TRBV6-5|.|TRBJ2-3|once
TGTGCCAGCAGTTACTCGAGAGGGGGGCCCCCAAATACGCAGTATTTT
CASSYSRGGPPNTQYF